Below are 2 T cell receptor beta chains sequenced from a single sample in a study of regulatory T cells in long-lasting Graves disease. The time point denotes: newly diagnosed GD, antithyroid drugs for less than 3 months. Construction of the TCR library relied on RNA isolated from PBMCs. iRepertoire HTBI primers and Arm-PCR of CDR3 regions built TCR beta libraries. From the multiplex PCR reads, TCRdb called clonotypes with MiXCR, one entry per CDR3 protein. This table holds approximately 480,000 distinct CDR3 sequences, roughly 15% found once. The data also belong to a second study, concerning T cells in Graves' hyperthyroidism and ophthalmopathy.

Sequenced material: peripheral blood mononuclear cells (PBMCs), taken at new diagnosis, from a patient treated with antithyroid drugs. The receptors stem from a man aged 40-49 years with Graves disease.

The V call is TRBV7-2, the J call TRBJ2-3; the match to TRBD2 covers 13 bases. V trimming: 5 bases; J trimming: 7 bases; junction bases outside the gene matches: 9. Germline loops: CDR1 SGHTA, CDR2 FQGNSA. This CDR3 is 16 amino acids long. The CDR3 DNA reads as TGTGCCAGCAGCGCCCGGACTAGCGGGAGAGTTCATACGCAGTATTTT. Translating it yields CASSARTSGRVHTQYF.

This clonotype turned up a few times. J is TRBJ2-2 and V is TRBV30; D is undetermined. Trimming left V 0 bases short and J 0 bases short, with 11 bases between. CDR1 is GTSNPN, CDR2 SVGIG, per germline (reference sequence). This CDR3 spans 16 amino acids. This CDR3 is CAWSVRARPNTGELFF. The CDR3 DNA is TGTGCCTGGAGTGTACGGGCCAGACCGAACACCGGGGAGCTGTTTTTT.